This TCR beta chain derives from a study of shared clonotypes between healthy human individuals. Findings and limits, study-wide: Inspection by rarefaction showed sorted-subset sequencing to be incomplete despite large depth. Larger estimated richness was generally recorded for naive subsets relative to memory subsets.

Naive CD8 cells lacked CD45RO, underwent positive selection for CCR7 and left out terminally differentiated effector memory CD45RA+ cells. Concerning this clone: Its antigen is unidentified. The identical CDR3 is also encoded by other nucleotide sequences in the sample.

Germline-derived CDR1 and CDR2 are SGDLS and YYNGEE. This CDR3 has 14 amino acids. With 0 bases clipped from V and 2 bases from J, the junction kept 1 base outside the gene matches. Measured with immunoSEQ multiplex PCR; TCRdb has only the in-frame clones, and not every one. Here the sample spans hundreds of thousands of clones, 85% to 95% being singletons. Material for sequencing was naive CD8+ T cells sorted from blood. The chain has TRBV9 and TRBJ1-2, with 7 positions matching TRBD1. The clonotype comes from a woman in her twenties or thirties in good health. The chain's CDR3 is CASSVGGGNYGYTF. CDR3 DNA: TGTGCCAGCAGCGTAGGAGGGGGCAACTATGGCTACACCTTC.